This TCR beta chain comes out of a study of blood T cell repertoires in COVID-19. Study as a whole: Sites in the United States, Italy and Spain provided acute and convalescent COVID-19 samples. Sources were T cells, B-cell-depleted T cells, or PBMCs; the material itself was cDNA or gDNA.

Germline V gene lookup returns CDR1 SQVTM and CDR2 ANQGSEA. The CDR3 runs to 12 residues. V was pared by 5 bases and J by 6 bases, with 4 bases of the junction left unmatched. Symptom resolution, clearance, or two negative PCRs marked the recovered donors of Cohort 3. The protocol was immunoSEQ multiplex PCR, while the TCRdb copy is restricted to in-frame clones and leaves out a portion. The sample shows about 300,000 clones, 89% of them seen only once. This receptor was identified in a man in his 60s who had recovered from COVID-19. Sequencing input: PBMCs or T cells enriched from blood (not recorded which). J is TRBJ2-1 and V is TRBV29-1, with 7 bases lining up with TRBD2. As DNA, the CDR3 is TGCAGCGTTCGCTCGGGGGGCAATGAGCAGTTCTTC. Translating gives CSVRSGGNEQFF.